The 7 T cell receptor beta chains below all came from one sample that was sequenced in a study of Graves' ophthalmopathy and Graves' hyperthyroidism. Investigators amplified TCR beta CDR3 regions from RNA transcripts. First-round RT-PCR used HTBI primers; second-round multiplex PCR followed. One entry per CDR3 protein results from TCRdb running MiXCR on the multiplex PCR reads. The repertoire holds around 1,000,000 distinct CDR3 sequences, less than 45% seen once, with approximately 12% in the top ten. The sequenced sample consisted of peripheral blood or thyroid tissue (not recorded which). The receptors shown here come from an adult man with Graves' hyperthyroidism.

This clonotype was detected many times. The chain uses TRBV2 and TRBJ1-5; possible D gene TRBD1, 6 bases. This CDR3 contains 14 residues. V lost 8 bases and J 5 bases, leaving 16 bases between the germline ends. Per the germline V gene, CDR1 is SNHLY and CDR2 is FYNNEI. Here the CDR3 DNA reads TGTGCCAGCCACCTACAGGGAGAATATCAGCCCCAGCATTTT. Protein: CASHLQGEYQPQHF. The whole variable domain, filled in from reference TRBV2 and TRBJ1-5, reads EPEVTQTPSHQVTQMGQEVILRCVPISNHLYFYWYRQILGQKVEFLVSFYNNEISEKSEIFDDQFSVERPDGSNFTLKIRSTKLEDSAMYFCASHLQGEYQPQHFGDGTRLSIL.

A note on this clonotype: Since a much larger clone is just one base distant, this may be a read error. The CDR3 sequence is CSTRTRASGELFF. The CDR3 DNA reads as TGCAGTACTAGAACGCGGGCTTCGGGAGAACTGTTTTTT. V and J are TRBV20-1 and TRBJ1-4, with D uncertain. Germline CDR1 DFQATT, CDR2 SNEGSKA (reference sequence). This CDR3 contains 13 residues.

There are many counts of this clonotype. The CDR3 nucleotides are TGCGCCAGCAGCTCGGTTGGTACAGGGAACACTGAAGCTTTCTTT. It translates to CASSSVGTGNTEAFF. V usage is TRBV5-1 and J usage is TRBJ1-1; the D gene is possibly TRBD1 (5 bases). With 3 bases removed from V and 1 base from J, the gap between germline ends came to 13 bases. The CDR3 has 15 residues. Germline CDR1 and CDR2: SGHRS and YFSETQ.

This clonotype has just a few counts. At one boundary the junction diverges from the germline segment, which might be a read error. The chain joins TRBV10-2 to TRBJ2-5; D ambiguous. This CDR3 is 15 amino acids long. CDR1 and CDR2 (germline): WSHSY, SAAADI. The CDR3 here is CASSESWNGVETQYF. For the CDR3, the DNA is TGTGCCAGCAGTGAATCCTGGAACGGCGTGGAGACCCAGTACTTC.

The V gene is TRBV29-1, the J gene TRBJ2-6, with D maybe TRBD2 (5 bases). The V gene lost 5 bases and the J gene lost 1 base, with 15 bases spanning the gap. The CDR3 is made up of 16 amino acids. Germline assignment: CDR1 SQVTM and CDR2 ANQGSEA. The CDR3 sequence: CSVPGTRRSGANVLTF. The CDR3 nucleotides are TGCAGCGTTCCGGGAACCCGGCGATCTGGGGCCAACGTCCTGACTTTC. Looking up the rest from reference TRBV29-1 and TRBJ2-6 gives the full variable domain: SAVISQKPSRDICQRGTSLTIQCQVDSQVTMMFWYRQQPGQSLTLIATANQGSEATYESGFVIDKFPISRPNLTFSTLTVSNMSPEDSSIYLCSVPGTRRSGANVLTFGAGSRLTVL.

For this clonotype: A much larger clone sits a single nucleotide away, making a read error possible. V gene TRBV4-3 combines with J gene TRBJ1-5; D gene ambiguous. Germline-derived CDR1 and CDR2 are LGHNA and YSLEER. CDR3 length: 15 residues. V lost 4 bases and J 0 bases, leaving 10 bases between the germline ends. CDR3 protein: CASSRVPNSNQPQHF. Here the CDR3 DNA reads TGCGCCAGCAGCCGAGTTCCCAATAGCAATCAGCCCCAGCATTTT.

This clonotype was seen many times. The V and J genes are TRBV7-8 and TRBJ1-2, with 10 bases lining up with TRBD1. Trimming took 5 bases from V and 8 from J; bases not matched to a gene: 8. The length of the CDR3 is 14 residues. The germline CDR1 and CDR2 sequences are SGHVS and FQNEAQ. CDR3 sequence (DNA): TGTGCCAGCAGCATGAGGACAGGGGGTTACGGCTACACCTTC. Protein product: CASSMRTGGYGYTF.